The clone carrying this T cell receptor (beta chain) appeared many times. The sample is drawn from a study of low-dose radiotherapy and immunotherapy resistance in tumors. Study as a whole: Radiation delivery to Cohort 1 consisted of 0.5 Gy per fraction every 2 weeks, summing to 6.5 Gy. Those assigned to Cohort 2 were treated with 1 Gy per fraction every two weeks (13 Gy in total over 26 weeks). Intravenous ipilimumab 1 mg/kg every six weeks was given with nivolumab 240 mg every two weeks.

V dropped 4 bases and J dropped 2 bases, with 11 bases sitting between them. The CDR3 spans 14 residues. Germline loops: CDR1 MNHEY, CDR2 SVGAGI. TRAV- and TRBV-specific primers, spanning alpha and beta chains, primed first-strand cDNA. TCR amplification ran approximately 22 PCR cycles using constant-region and V-primer adapter primers. TCRdb re-called the reads with MiXCR, one entry per CDR3 protein. The data show about 100,000 distinct CDR3 sequences, with 20% seen just once and 4.1% held by the top ten. Time point in this sample: after trial treatment. Treatment: LDRT plus nivolumab, ipilimumab, low-dose cyclophosphamide and aspirin (RACIN trial). Every donor was treated with nivolumab, ipilimumab, aspirin, low-dose cyclophosphamide and also low-dose radiotherapy.

This chain uses TRBV6-5 with TRBJ2-5; tentative D call: TRBD2 (5 bases). The clonotype comes from a male donor with prostate cancer. The specimen comprised PBMCs, sampled after low-dose radiotherapy plus immunotherapy. The CDR3 DNA sequence: TGTGCCAGCAGTTCTCCGACTACTCAAGAGACCCAGTACTTC. Translating gives CASSSPTTQETQYF.